This is a list of T cell receptor beta chains from one sample in a study of blood T cell repertoires in COVID-19. The repertoire was sequenced with immunoSEQ multiplex PCR; TCRdb's copy has only in-frame clones and lacks some. Here the sample spans 250,000 to 350,000 clones, about nine tenths being singletons. Specimen: PBMCs or T cells enriched from blood (not recorded which). The receptors shown here come from a woman aged 45-65 years who had been exposed to COVID-19. Both conserved end residues are part of each CDR3. The D gene is left open where the match is weak. Part of the rows lack a size; the others show once, few, many or a class for expanded clones.

J,length,D,size,V,CDR3,DNA
TRBJ1-5,15,NA,NA,TRBV5-5,CASSLGPRFGQPQHF,TGTGCCAGCAGCTTGGGGCCACGGTTCGGGCAGCCCCAGCATTTT
TRBJ1-4,14,NA,NA,TRBV2,CASSELGRVEKLFF,TGTGCCAGCAGTGAACTCGGCAGGGTTGAAAAACTGTTTTTT
TRBJ2-1,15,TRBD2,NA,TRBV11-3,CASSLGAGGHNEQFF,TGTGCCAGCAGCTTAGGCGCGGGGGGGCATAATGAGCAGTTCTTC
TRBJ1-2,15,NA,NA,TRBV13,CASSLGKPNTYGYTF,TGTGCCAGCAGCTTAGGCAAGCCAAATACCTATGGCTACACCTTC
TRBJ1-2,15,NA,NA,TRBV10-1,CASTEGRNRNYGYTF,TGCGCCAGCACCGAAGGCAGGAACAGAAACTATGGCTACACCTTC
TRBJ1-1,15,TRBD1,NA,TRBV3-1/TRBV3-2,CASSQTGGPNTEAFF,TGTGCCAGCAGCCAAACAGGGGGCCCTAACACTGAAGCTTTCTTT
TRBJ1-4,14,NA,NA,TRBV2,CASSDPGVGEKLFF,TGTGCCAGCAGTGATCCGGGGGTAGGAGAAAAACTGTTTTTT
TRBJ1-4,11,NA,NA,TRBV20-1,CSAFNNEKLFF,TGCAGTGCTTTTAATAATGAAAAACTGTTTTTT
TRBJ1-2,13,TRBD1,NA,TRBV5-4,CASSQRTGYGYTF,TGTGCCAGCAGCCAGCGGACAGGTTATGGCTACACCTTC
TRBJ2-7,15,NA,NA,TRBV18,CASSPTGHPSYEQYF,TGTGCCAGCTCACCCACAGGGCACCCATCCTACGAGCAGTACTTC
TRBJ2-7,15,NA,NA,TRBV19,CASTNDVWGRGEQYF,TGTGCCAGTACCAACGACGTGTGGGGGCGAGGGGAGCAGTACTTC
TRBJ2-3,15,TRBD2,NA,TRBV11-3,CASSLGGRGRDTQYF,TGTGCCAGCAGCTTAGGAGGGAGGGGTCGGGATACGCAGTATTTT
TRBJ2-3,16,TRBD2,NA,TRBV5-1,CASSGIAGGFTDTQYF,TGCGCCAGCAGCGGAATAGCGGGGGGGTTCACAGATACGCAGTATTTT
TRBJ2-7,14,NA,once,TRBV4-1,CASSQEDNSYEQYF,TGCGCCAGCAGCCAAGAGGACAACTCCTACGAGCAGTACTTC
TRBJ1-1,16,TRBD1,few,TRBV5-1,CASSRDRGNMNTEAFF,TGCGCCAGCAGCCGGGACAGGGGTAACATGAACACTGAAGCTTTCTTT
TRBJ2-2,16,NA,NA,TRBV3-1/TRBV3-2,CASSQIPGGRTGELFF,TGTGCCAGCAGCCAAATCCCCGGGGGTCGAACCGGGGAGCTGTTTTTT
TRBJ2-1,17,TRBD1,NA,TRBV5-4,CASSLKLGQGIKGEQFF,TGTGCCAGCAGCCTAAAACTGGGACAGGGGATAAAGGGTGAGCAGTTCTTC
TRBJ2-1,16,NA,NA,TRBV14,CASSQDLLQGGNEQFF,TGTGCCAGCAGCCAAGACCTTCTACAGGGTGGCAATGAGCAGTTCTTC
TRBJ1-5,12,NA,once,TRBV7-9,CASSLASEPQHF,TGTGCCAGCAGCTTAGCTTCGGAGCCCCAGCATTTT
TRBJ2-4,14,TRBD1,NA,TRBV7-2,CASSSTGAKNIQYF,TGTGCCAGCAGCTCGACAGGGGCCAAAAACATTCAGTACTTC
TRBJ2-7,12,NA,NA,TRBV2,CASSDKLHEQYF,TGTGCCAGCAGTGATAAACTCCACGAGCAGTACTTC
TRBJ2-7,15,TRBD1,few,TRBV19,CASSIIAGGSYEQYF,TGTGCCAGTAGTATAATCGCAGGGGGATCCTACGAGCAGTACTTC
TRBJ1-1,14,NA,NA,TRBV3-1/TRBV3-2,CASSPSAEYTEAFF,TGTGCCAGCAGCCCCTCCGCGGAGTACACTGAAGCTTTCTTT
TRBJ1-2,12,NA,NA,TRBV7-2,CASSPDSYGYTF,TGTGCCAGCAGCCCGGACAGCTATGGCTACACCTTC
TRBJ2-7,15,NA,once,TRBV3-1/TRBV3-2,CASSQGGAGNHEQYF,TGTGCCAGCAGCCAAGGAGGAGCAGGGAACCACGAGCAGTACTTC
TRBJ2-5,14,TRBD1,NA,TRBV6-5,CASGSRGKIETQYF,TGTGCCAGCGGGTCCAGGGGGAAGATAGAGACCCAGTACTTC
TRBJ1-5,16,TRBD1,once,TRBV18,CASSPEVGTANQPQHF,TGTGCCAGCTCACCAGAGGTAGGGACAGCCAATCAGCCCCAGCATTTT
TRBJ1-2,14,TRBD1,NA,TRBV7-9,CASSQGQGADGYTF,TGTGCCAGCAGCCAGGGACAGGGGGCAGATGGCTACACCTTC
TRBJ2-7,13,TRBD1,NA,TRBV20-1,CSASRDRGNEQYF,TGCAGTGCTAGTAGGGACAGGGGGAACGAGCAGTACTTC
TRBJ2-1,15,NA,NA,TRBV6-5,CASGTNRAHDNEQFF,TGTGCCAGCGGGACCAACAGGGCACACGACAATGAGCAGTTCTTC
TRBJ2-2,15,NA,NA,TRBV5-1,CATQPGVGTPGELFF,TGCGCCACCCAGCCCGGAGTAGGGACACCCGGGGAGCTGTTTTTT
TRBJ1-2,16,TRBD1,NA,TRBV2,CASRETGTGGHYGYTF,TGTGCCAGCAGAGAAACCGGGACAGGGGGCCACTATGGCTACACCTTC
TRBJ1-6,13,NA,once,TRBV6-1,CASSELSNSPLHF,TGTGCCAGCAGTGAATTGAGTAATTCACCCCTCCACTTT
TRBJ1-6,14,NA,few,TRBV7-9,CASSLPPPGTPLHF,TGTGCCAGCAGCTTACCCCCACCAGGGACACCCCTCCACTTT
TRBJ2-7,14,TRBD1,few,TRBV28,CASTHRGLAGEQYF,TGTGCCAGCACCCACAGGGGGCTGGCTGGCGAGCAGTACTTC
TRBJ1-1,12,NA,NA,TRBV19,CASSKRTAEAFF,TGTGCCAGTAGTAAAAGGACAGCCGAAGCTTTCTTT
TRBJ1-5,12,NA,NA,TRBV30,CAWAAGDQPQHF,TGTGCCTGGGCGGCAGGGGATCAGCCCCAGCATTTT
TRBJ2-5,15,NA,NA,TRBV4-2,CASSQAAAAQETQYF,TGTGCCAGCAGCCAAGCGGCGGCGGCCCAGGAGACCCAGTACTTC
TRBJ2-7,14,NA,NA,TRBV2,CASSELPGSYEQYF,TGTGCCAGCAGTGAATTGCCGGGGAGTTACGAGCAGTACTTC
TRBJ2-1,18,TRBD1,few,TRBV14,CASSLGQGSFYRWDEQFF,TGTGCCAGCAGCCTGGGACAGGGTTCTTTCTATCGATGGGATGAGCAGTTCTTC
TRBJ1-6,15,NA,NA,TRBV6-5,CASSYGGSGNSPLHF,TGTGCCAGCAGTTACGGAGGGTCGGGTAATTCACCCCTCCACTTT
TRBJ1-2,10,NA,NA,TRBV28,CASRGDGYTF,TGTGCCAGCAGGGGAGATGGCTACACCTTC
TRBJ1-5,15,NA,NA,TRBV4-1,CASSQDRQGYQPQHF,TGCGCCAGCAGCCAAGATCGGCAGGGGTATCAGCCCCAGCATTTT
TRBJ1-4,13,NA,NA,TRBV6-1,CASSETRDEKLFF,TGTGCCAGCAGTGAGACCAGGGATGAAAAACTGTTTTTT
TRBJ1-1,19,NA,NA,TRBV28,CASSPRGGFLNFMNTEAFF,TGTGCCAGCAGTCCTCGGGGGGGGTTCTTAAATTTTATGAACACTGAAGCTTTCTTT
TRBJ2-5,13,NA,once,TRBV2,CATTGGLQETQYF,TGTGCCACTACGGGGGGCCTACAAGAGACCCAGTACTTC
TRBJ2-7,16,TRBD2,NA,TRBV18,CASSPQGLAGGSEQYF,TGTGCCAGCTCACCACAGGGACTAGCGGGGGGGAGTGAGCAGTACTTC
TRBJ2-7,16,TRBD2,NA,TRBV28,CASSLSAGGLYYEQYF,TGTGCCAGCAGTTTAAGTGCGGGGGGGCTCTACTACGAGCAGTACTTC